The rows below give T cell receptor beta chains drawn from one sample of a study of blood T cell repertoires in COVID-19. Method: immunoSEQ multiplex PCR; TCRdb's copy keeps in-frame clones and lacks some. The sample lists roughly 100,000 clones; approximately 88% were seen once. Sequencing input: peripheral blood. The receptor source for this set is a man aged 55 to 70 with acute or convalescent COVID-19. CDR3s include the opening cysteine and the closing phenylalanine or tryptophan. Fields, in order: CDR3 DNA, CDR3 protein, D gene, V gene, clone size, J gene. The D gene is left open where the match is weak. Size is omitted from some rows. Given values are once, few, many or a class for expanded clones.

DNA: TGTGCCAGCAGTATAACTTTACAAGAGACCCAGTACTTC
CDR3: CASSITLQETQYF
D: -
V: TRBV11-3
size: -
J: TRBJ2-5

DNA: TGTGCCAGCAGTACCCTTAAAGCGAGCTCCTACAATGAGCAGTTCTTC
CDR3: CASSTLKASSYNEQFF
D: -
V: TRBV28
size: -
J: TRBJ2-1

DNA: TGCGCCAGCAGCTTTGCTAGCGGAGGGAACACCGGGGAGCTGTTTTTT
CDR3: CASSFASGGNTGELFF
D: TRBD2
V: TRBV5-1
size: once
J: TRBJ2-2

DNA: TGTGCCAGCAGTTTACCAGCGGGAAAGTCAGATACGCAGTATTTT
CDR3: CASSLPAGKSDTQYF
D: TRBD2
V: TRBV28
size: -
J: TRBJ2-3

DNA: TGTGCCAGCAGACAGGGGGCCGGGGAGACCCAGTACTTC
CDR3: CASRQGAGETQYF
D: TRBD1
V: TRBV12-3/TRBV12-4
size: -
J: TRBJ2-5

DNA: TGCGCCAGCAGTGAGGCTGGTGTGGGCGAGCAGTTCTTC
CDR3: CASSEAGVGEQFF
D: -
V: TRBV10-1
size: -
J: TRBJ2-1

DNA: TGCGCCAGCAGCTTAACCGGGACTAGCACAGATACGCAGTATTTT
CDR3: CASSLTGTSTDTQYF
D: -
V: TRBV5-1
size: -
J: TRBJ2-3

DNA: TGTGCCAGCAGCCAAGACTGGCAGGGAAGTGGCTACACCTTC
CDR3: CASSQDWQGSGYTF
D: -
V: TRBV3-1/TRBV3-2
size: few
J: TRBJ1-2

DNA: TGTGCCAGCAGTTACGGCTATGAGCAGTTCTTC
CDR3: CASSYGYEQFF
D: -
V: TRBV6-6
size: -
J: TRBJ2-1

DNA: TGTGCCAGCAGCATCGACAGGGGGTACGCTGAAGCTTTCTTT
CDR3: CASSIDRGYAEAFF
D: TRBD1
V: TRBV27
size: -
J: TRBJ1-1

DNA: TGTGCCAGCAGCGTTGCAGGGGGTGGGCCCCTAAACACCGGGGAGCTGTTTTTT
CDR3: CASSVAGGGPLNTGELFF
D: TRBD1
V: TRBV9
size: -
J: TRBJ2-2

DNA: TGTGCCAGCTCACCAACTAGCGGCGGACAGACTGGAAACACCATATATTTT
CDR3: CASSPTSGGQTGNTIYF
D: -
V: TRBV18
size: -
J: TRBJ1-3

DNA: TGTGCCAGCAGTTTCTCGGGACTGGCCGGCGCCGGGGAGCTGTTTTTT
CDR3: CASSFSGLAGAGELFF
D: -
V: TRBV7-9
size: -
J: TRBJ2-2

DNA: TGTGCCAGCAGCTTCACGGGCGATCGCGGGGAGACCCAGTACTTC
CDR3: CASSFTGDRGETQYF
D: -
V: TRBV7-2
size: -
J: TRBJ2-5

DNA: TGTGCCACCAGTGATCCTACAGGGAAGAGCAATCAGCCCCAGCATTTT
CDR3: CATSDPTGKSNQPQHF
D: -
V: TRBV24-1
size: -
J: TRBJ1-5

DNA: TGTGCCAGCAGCTTGGGGACAGGCGACAATCAGCCCCAGCATTTT
CDR3: CASSLGTGDNQPQHF
D: TRBD1
V: TRBV5-6
size: -
J: TRBJ1-5

DNA: TGTGCCAGCTCACGACTCTCGGGGGACACTGAAGCTTTCTTT
CDR3: CASSRLSGDTEAFF
D: -
V: TRBV18
size: -
J: TRBJ1-1

DNA: TGTGCCAGCACCAAGGACAGGGGGCTTGGCACCGGGGAGCTGTTTTTT
CDR3: CASTKDRGLGTGELFF
D: TRBD1
V: TRBV11-3
size: -
J: TRBJ2-2

DNA: TGTGCCAGCAGCCTGCAGGGCCTCCGGTCGGCGCAGTATTTT
CDR3: CASSLQGLRSAQYF
D: -
V: TRBV11-3
size: -
J: TRBJ2-3

DNA: TGTGCCAGCCTCGAGATTATGAACACTGAAGCTTTCTTT
CDR3: CASLEIMNTEAFF
D: -
V: TRBV12-3/TRBV12-4
size: -
J: TRBJ1-1

DNA: TGTGCCAGTTCGACTAGCCGGAACACCGGGGAGCTGTTTTTT
CDR3: CASSTSRNTGELFF
D: TRBD2
V: TRBV19
size: -
J: TRBJ2-2

DNA: TGTGCCACCCGAGGTAGAACAGCGGGAGGCTCCGGGGAGCTGTTTTTT
CDR3: CATRGRTAGGSGELFF
D: TRBD2
V: TRBV10-3
size: -
J: TRBJ2-2

DNA: TGTGCCAGTAGTATAGATCAAGGCGGCGTACTGTACCAAGAGACCCAGTACTTC
CDR3: CASSIDQGGVLYQETQYF
D: -
V: TRBV19
size: -
J: TRBJ2-5

DNA: TGTGCCAGCAGCGTCGAGGGTCTTCAGCCCCAGCATTTT
CDR3: CASSVEGLQPQHF
D: -
V: TRBV7-9
size: -
J: TRBJ1-5

DNA: TGTGCCACCAGCAAGGGGGCCGGGACACAAAAAGGCTACACCTTC
CDR3: CATSKGAGTQKGYTF
D: TRBD1
V: TRBV15
size: -
J: TRBJ1-2

DNA: TGTGCCAGCAGCTTGGCAGGAGGAAACACTGAAGCTTTCTTT
CDR3: CASSLAGGNTEAFF
D: -
V: TRBV5-4
size: -
J: TRBJ1-1

DNA: TGTGCCAGCAGCCCAAAAACAAATCAGCCCCAGCATTTT
CDR3: CASSPKTNQPQHF
D: -
V: TRBV12-3/TRBV12-4
size: -
J: TRBJ1-5

DNA: TGCGCCAGCAGGGACACCCGGTCCTCCAATCAGCCCCAGCATTTT
CDR3: CASRDTRSSNQPQHF
D: -
V: TRBV10-2
size: -
J: TRBJ1-5

DNA: TGTGCCAGCAGTGTGGTGTCACTAGCGGGAGGGCCGGGCAATGAGCAGTTCTTC
CDR3: CASSVVSLAGGPGNEQFF
D: TRBD2
V: TRBV6-4
size: -
J: TRBJ2-1

DNA: TGTGCTAGTGGCCCTACAGGGGGAGCGCCCGGCGTCGGGGAGCTGTTTTTT
CDR3: CASGPTGGAPGVGELFF
D: TRBD1
V: TRBV12-5
size: -
J: TRBJ2-2

DNA: TGTGCCAGCGCAAAGGGACAACCAAATGAGCAGTTCTTC
CDR3: CASAKGQPNEQFF
D: -
V: TRBV7-9
size: -
J: TRBJ2-1

DNA: TGTGCCAGCAGCTTATGGGGCCGGGAGACCCAGTACTTC
CDR3: CASSLWGRETQYF
D: -
V: TRBV7-6
size: -
J: TRBJ2-5

DNA: TGCAGTGCTAGTAAGAGGGAAGCCTACGAGCAGTACTTC
CDR3: CSASKREAYEQYF
D: -
V: TRBV20-1
size: -
J: TRBJ2-7

DNA: TGTGCCAGCTCGCCCGGGGGCAATCAGCCCCAGCATTTT
CDR3: CASSPGGNQPQHF
D: -
V: TRBV18
size: -
J: TRBJ1-5

DNA: TGCGCCAGCAGCATTTCCGTCAGTGAGGGCGGCTACACCTTC
CDR3: CASSISVSEGGYTF
D: -
V: TRBV5-1
size: once
J: TRBJ1-2

DNA: TGTGCCAGCACCGGAGGACAGGTCAGGACGGAGACCCAGTACTTC
CDR3: CASTGGQVRTETQYF
D: TRBD1
V: TRBV2
size: -
J: TRBJ2-5

DNA: TGTGCCAGCAGCCAGACACGGGGGTCAGGGGGGGAGCTGTTTTTT
CDR3: CASSQTRGSGGELFF
D: -
V: TRBV3-1/TRBV3-2
size: -
J: TRBJ2-2

DNA: TGTGCCAGCAGCCCCCGGACAGGGAGCGGCTACACCTTC
CDR3: CASSPRTGSGYTF
D: TRBD1
V: TRBV7-8
size: -
J: TRBJ1-2

DNA: TGTGCCAGCAGCTTAGGGCTAGCAGATACGCAGTATTTT
CDR3: CASSLGLADTQYF
D: -
V: TRBV7-2
size: -
J: TRBJ2-3

DNA: TGTGCCAGCAGTTCCCCGGGACAGGGTACCTACGAGCAGTACTTC
CDR3: CASSSPGQGTYEQYF
D: TRBD1
V: TRBV6-5
size: -
J: TRBJ2-7

DNA: TGTGCCAGCAGTCCCTCCCGGGTCGATGAGCAGTTCTTC
CDR3: CASSPSRVDEQFF
D: -
V: TRBV6-6
size: few
J: TRBJ2-1

DNA: TGTGCCAGCAGCCGGGGACAAAATCAGCCCCAGCATTTT
CDR3: CASSRGQNQPQHF
D: -
V: TRBV5-4
size: -
J: TRBJ1-5

DNA: TGCGCCAGCAGCCCGGGGGACAGGCTGAACACTGAAGCTTTCTTT
CDR3: CASSPGDRLNTEAFF
D: TRBD1
V: TRBV5-1
size: -
J: TRBJ1-1

DNA: TGTGCCAGCAGCCCTATGGGGCGGGGGCCCGGGACTGAAGCTTTCTTT
CDR3: CASSPMGRGPGTEAFF
D: -
V: TRBV28
size: -
J: TRBJ1-1

DNA: TGCGCCAGCAGCTTCCGGGAACGGGAGACCCAGTACTTC
CDR3: CASSFRERETQYF
D: -
V: TRBV5-1
size: once
J: TRBJ2-5

DNA: TGTGCCAGCACCCCAGGGGGAGACAGGCAATACAATGAGCAGTTCTTC
CDR3: CASTPGGDRQYNEQFF
D: TRBD1
V: TRBV6-9
size: -
J: TRBJ2-1

DNA: TGTGCCAGCAGTGCGGGGGCTTACAATGAGCAGTTCTTC
CDR3: CASSAGAYNEQFF
D: -
V: TRBV12-3/TRBV12-4
size: -
J: TRBJ2-1

DNA: TGTGCCAGCAGTTTTGGGGGCCACGGGGAGCTGTTTTTT
CDR3: CASSFGGHGELFF
D: -
V: TRBV28
size: -
J: TRBJ2-2

DNA: TGTGCCAGTAGTACCTTCACAGGGGAGCATGGAAACACCATATATTTT
CDR3: CASSTFTGEHGNTIYF
D: TRBD1
V: TRBV19
size: -
J: TRBJ1-3

DNA: TGCGCCAGCAGCCAAGAACCTGGGACTTCCTACAATGAGCAGTTCTTC
CDR3: CASSQEPGTSYNEQFF
D: -
V: TRBV4-1
size: -
J: TRBJ2-1

DNA: TGCGCCAGCAGCTTGGCCTGGGCAGGGGGATCTGGGGCCAACGTCCTGACTTTC
CDR3: CASSLAWAGGSGANVLTF
D: TRBD1
V: TRBV5-1
size: -
J: TRBJ2-6

DNA: TGTGCCAGCAGCCCCCGCCGGGTCCAGCCCCAGCATTTT
CDR3: CASSPRRVQPQHF
D: -
V: TRBV7-6
size: -
J: TRBJ1-5

DNA: TGTGCCACCAGCCTCCCGATCCATGGGAGAGGCTACACCTTC
CDR3: CATSLPIHGRGYTF
D: -
V: TRBV15
size: -
J: TRBJ1-2

DNA: TGTGCCAGCACGGACCCGTACGACAGAAACCTCTATGGCTACACCTTC
CDR3: CASTDPYDRNLYGYTF
D: -
V: TRBV6-6
size: few
J: TRBJ1-2

DNA: TGCGCCAGCAGCTCGGGACTAGCGGGAGTCTATGAGCAGTTCTTC
CDR3: CASSSGLAGVYEQFF
D: TRBD2
V: TRBV5-1
size: few
J: TRBJ2-1

DNA: TGTGCCAGCAGACCCAGACTCGACAATGAGCAGTTCTTC
CDR3: CASRPRLDNEQFF
D: -
V: TRBV12-3/TRBV12-4
size: -
J: TRBJ2-1